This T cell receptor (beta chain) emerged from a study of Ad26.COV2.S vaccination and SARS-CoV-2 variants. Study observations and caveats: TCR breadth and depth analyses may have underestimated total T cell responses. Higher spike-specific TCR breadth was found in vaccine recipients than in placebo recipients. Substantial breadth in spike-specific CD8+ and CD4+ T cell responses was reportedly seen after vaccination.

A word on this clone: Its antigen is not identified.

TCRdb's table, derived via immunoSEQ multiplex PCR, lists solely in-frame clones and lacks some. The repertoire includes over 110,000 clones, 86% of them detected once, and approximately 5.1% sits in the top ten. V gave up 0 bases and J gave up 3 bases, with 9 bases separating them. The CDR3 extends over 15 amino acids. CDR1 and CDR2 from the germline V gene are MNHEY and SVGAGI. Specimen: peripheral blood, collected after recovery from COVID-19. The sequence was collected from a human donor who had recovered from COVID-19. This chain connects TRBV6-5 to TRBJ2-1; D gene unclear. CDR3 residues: CASSYSASSYNEQFF. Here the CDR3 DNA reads TGTGCCAGCAGTTACTCGGCGTCAAGCTACAATGAGCAGTTCTTC.